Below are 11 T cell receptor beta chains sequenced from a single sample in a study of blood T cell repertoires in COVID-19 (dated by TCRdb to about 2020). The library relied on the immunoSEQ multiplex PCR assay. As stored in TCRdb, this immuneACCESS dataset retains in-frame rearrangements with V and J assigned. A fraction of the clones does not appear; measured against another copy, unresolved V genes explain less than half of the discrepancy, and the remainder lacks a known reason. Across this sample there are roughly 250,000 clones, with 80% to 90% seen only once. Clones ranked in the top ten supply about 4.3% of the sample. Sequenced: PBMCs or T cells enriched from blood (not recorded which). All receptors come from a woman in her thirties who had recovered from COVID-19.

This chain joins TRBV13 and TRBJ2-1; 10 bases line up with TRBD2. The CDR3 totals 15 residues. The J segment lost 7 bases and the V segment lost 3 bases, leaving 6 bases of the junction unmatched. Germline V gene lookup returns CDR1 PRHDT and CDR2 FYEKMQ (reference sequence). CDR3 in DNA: TGTGCCAGCAGCTTTACAGGACTAGCGGTTAATGAGCAGTTCTTC. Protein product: CASSFTGLAVNEQFF.

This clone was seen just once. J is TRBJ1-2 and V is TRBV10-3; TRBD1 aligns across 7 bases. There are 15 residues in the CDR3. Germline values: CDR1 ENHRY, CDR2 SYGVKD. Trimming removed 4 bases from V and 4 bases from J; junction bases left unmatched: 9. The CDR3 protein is CAISVEAGGSYGYTF. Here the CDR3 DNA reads TGTGCCATCAGTGTGGAGGCAGGGGGTTCCTATGGCTACACCTTC.

This CDR3 is CASSLSDTEAFF. CDR3 nucleotides: TGTGCCAGCAGCCTATCCGACACTGAAGCTTTCTTT. The chain is built from TRBV3-1 (or the pseudogene TRBV3-2) and TRBJ1-1; unclear D gene. Per the germline V gene, CDR1 is LGHDT and CDR2 is YNNKEL (reference sequence). The CDR3 contains 12 residues. V was clipped by 4 bases and J by 3 bases, with 6 bases between them.

CDR3 coding DNA: TGCGCCAGCAGCCGACAGGGCAGCTACGAGCAGTACTTC. Protein: CASSRQGSYEQYF. The V and J genes are TRBV4-1 and TRBJ2-7, with 7 bases identical to TRBD1. Germline V lookup: CDR1 MGHRA, CDR2 YSYEKL. V shed 4 bases and J 3 bases; nucleotides not matched to a gene: 3. The CDR3 is made up of 13 amino acids.

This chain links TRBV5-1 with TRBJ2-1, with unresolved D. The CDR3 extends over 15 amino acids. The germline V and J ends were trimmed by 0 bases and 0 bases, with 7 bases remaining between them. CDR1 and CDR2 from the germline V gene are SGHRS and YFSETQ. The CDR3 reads CASSLVPGSYNEQFF. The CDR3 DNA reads TGCGCCAGCAGCTTGGTACCCGGCTCCTACAATGAGCAGTTCTTC.

The CDR3 reads CASSLSGYEQYF. The CDR3, as DNA: TGTGCCAGCAGCTTATCAGGGTACGAGCAGTACTTC. The gene calls are TRBV7-2 and TRBJ2-7, with a possible D match to TRBD1 (5 bases). CDR1 is SGHTA, CDR2 FQGNSA, per germline. V lost 2 bases to trimming and J lost 4 bases, with 6 bases between them. The CDR3 loop spans 12 amino acids.

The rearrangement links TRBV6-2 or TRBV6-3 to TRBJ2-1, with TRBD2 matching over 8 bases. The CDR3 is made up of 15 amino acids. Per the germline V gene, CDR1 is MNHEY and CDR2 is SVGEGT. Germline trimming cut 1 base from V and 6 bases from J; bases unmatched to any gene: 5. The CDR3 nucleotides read TGTGCCAGCAGTTACTGGGCTAGCGGGTCCAATGAGCAGTTCTTC. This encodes CASSYWASGSNEQFF.

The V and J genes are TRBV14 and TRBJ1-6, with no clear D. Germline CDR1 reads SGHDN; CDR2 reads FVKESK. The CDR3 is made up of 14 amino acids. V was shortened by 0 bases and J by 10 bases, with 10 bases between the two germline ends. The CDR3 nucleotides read TGTGCCAGCAGCCAAGAGGTCCCTAGGTCACCCCTCCACTTT. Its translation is CASSQEVPRSPLHF. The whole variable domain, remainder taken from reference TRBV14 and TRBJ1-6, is EAGVTQFPSHSVIEKGQTVTLRCDPISGHDNLYWYRRVMGKEIKFLLHFVKESKQDESGMPNNRFLAERTGGTYSTLKVQPAELEDSGVYFCASSQEVPRSPLHFGNGTRLTVT.

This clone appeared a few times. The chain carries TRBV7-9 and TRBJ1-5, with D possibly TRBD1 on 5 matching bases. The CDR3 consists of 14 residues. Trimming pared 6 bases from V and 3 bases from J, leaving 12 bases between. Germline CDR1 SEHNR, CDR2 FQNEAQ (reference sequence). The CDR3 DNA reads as TGTGCCAGCAGTCTCGGACAATTCAATCAGCCCCAGCATTTT. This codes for CASSLGQFNQPQHF. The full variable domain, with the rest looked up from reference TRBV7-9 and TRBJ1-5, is DTGVSQNPRHKITKRGQNVTFRCDPISEHNRLYWYRQTLGQGPEFLTYFQNEAQLEKSRLLSDRFSAERPKGSFSTLEIQRTEQGDSAMYLCASSLGQFNQPQHFGDGTRLSIL.

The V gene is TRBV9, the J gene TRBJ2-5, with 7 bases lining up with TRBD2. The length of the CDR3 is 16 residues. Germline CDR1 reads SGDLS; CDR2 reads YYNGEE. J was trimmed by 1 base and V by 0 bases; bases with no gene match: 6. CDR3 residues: CASSVGTGGIQETQYF. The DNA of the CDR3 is TGTGCCAGCAGCGTAGGGACGGGGGGTATCCAAGAGACCCAGTACTTC.

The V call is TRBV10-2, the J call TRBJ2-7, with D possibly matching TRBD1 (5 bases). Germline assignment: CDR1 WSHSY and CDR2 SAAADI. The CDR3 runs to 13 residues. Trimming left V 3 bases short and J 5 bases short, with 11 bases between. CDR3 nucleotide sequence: TGCGCCAGCAGTGACCAGGGCCGCAACGAGCAGTACTTC. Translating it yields CASSDQGRNEQYF.